This T cell receptor (beta chain) derives from a study of shared clonotypes between healthy human individuals. Study outcomes and limitations: Among the subsets, naive ones generally showed larger estimated richness than memory ones.

The CDR3 length is 15 residues. V was pared by 0 bases and J by 11 bases, with 20 bases between. CDR1 is SGHRS and CDR2 is YFSETQ in the germline V gene. With regard to this clone: The antigen remains undetermined.

Clones were read by immunoSEQ multiplex PCR, and TCRdb kept only the in-frame ones, dropping some. The profile shows under 2.5 million clones, under 95% of them singletons. The sequence was obtained from a man younger than 35 in good health. Some clones in this sample may be carry-over from other donors' samples. The chain employs TRBV5-1 and TRBJ1-1, with TRBD1 as a possible D gene (6 bases). The sequencing sample was made of naive CD4+ T cells from PBMCs. As to subset: CD45RA+ positively selected. Written as DNA, the CDR3 is TGCGCCAGCAGCTTGGAAGCGGGGGGGCCCCTCTGGGCTTTCTTT. Translation gives CASSLEAGGPLWAFF.